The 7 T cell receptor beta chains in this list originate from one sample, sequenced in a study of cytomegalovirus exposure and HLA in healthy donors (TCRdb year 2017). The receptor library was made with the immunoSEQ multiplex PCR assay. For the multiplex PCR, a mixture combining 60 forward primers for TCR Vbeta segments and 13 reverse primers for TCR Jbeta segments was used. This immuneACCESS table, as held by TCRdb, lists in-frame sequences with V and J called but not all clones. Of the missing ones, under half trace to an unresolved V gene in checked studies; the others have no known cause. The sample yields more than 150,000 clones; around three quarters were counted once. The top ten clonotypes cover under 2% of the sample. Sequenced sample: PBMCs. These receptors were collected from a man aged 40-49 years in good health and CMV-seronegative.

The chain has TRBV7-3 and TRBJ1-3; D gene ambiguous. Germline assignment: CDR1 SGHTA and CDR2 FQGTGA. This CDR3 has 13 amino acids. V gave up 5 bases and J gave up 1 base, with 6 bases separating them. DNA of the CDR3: TGTGCCAGCAGCGTTAGTTCTGGAAACACCATATATTTT. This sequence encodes CASSVSSGNTIYF.

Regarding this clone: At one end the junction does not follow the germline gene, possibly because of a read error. The DNA of the CDR3 is TGTGCCATCAGTGAGAGATACTCTGGGGCCAACGGCCTGACTTTC. The encoded protein is CAISERYSGANGLTF. The rearrangement joins TRBV10-3 to TRBJ2-6, with a weak D call TRBD1 (5 bases). CDR1 is ENHRY, CDR2 SYGVKD, per germline. The CDR3 contains 15 residues.

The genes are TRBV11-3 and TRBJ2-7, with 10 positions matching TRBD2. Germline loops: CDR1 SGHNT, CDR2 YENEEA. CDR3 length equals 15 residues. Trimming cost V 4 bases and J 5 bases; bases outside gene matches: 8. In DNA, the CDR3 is TGTGCCAGCAGCTGGGGGCTAGCGGGAGAGGACGAGCAGTACTTC. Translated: CASSWGLAGEDEQYF.

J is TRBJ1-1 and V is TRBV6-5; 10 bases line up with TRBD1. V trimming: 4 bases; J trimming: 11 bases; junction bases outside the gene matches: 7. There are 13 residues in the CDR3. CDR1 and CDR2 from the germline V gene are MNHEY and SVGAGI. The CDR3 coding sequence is TGTGCCAGCAGTTTTGGACAGGGGGGGAGTGCTTTCTTT. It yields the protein CASSFGQGGSAFF.

The CDR3 nucleotides read TGTGCCAGTAGTGTCCAGGGCTGGGGGACCCAGTACTTC. Translated, it gives CASSVQGWGTQYF. The rearrangement uses TRBV19 and TRBJ2-5; possibly TRBD1 for D (5 bases). The V gene lost 5 bases and the J gene lost 7 bases, with 14 bases spanning the gap. The CDR3 is 13 amino acids. CDR1 and CDR2 from the germline V gene are LNHDA and SQIVND (reference sequence).

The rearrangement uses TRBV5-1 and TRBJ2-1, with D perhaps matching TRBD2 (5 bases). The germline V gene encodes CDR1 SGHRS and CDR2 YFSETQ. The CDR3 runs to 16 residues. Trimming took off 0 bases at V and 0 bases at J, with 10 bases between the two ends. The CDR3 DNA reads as TGCGCCAGCAGCTTGGGCGGGTTTAGCTCCTACAATGAGCAGTTCTTC. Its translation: CASSLGGFSSYNEQFF.

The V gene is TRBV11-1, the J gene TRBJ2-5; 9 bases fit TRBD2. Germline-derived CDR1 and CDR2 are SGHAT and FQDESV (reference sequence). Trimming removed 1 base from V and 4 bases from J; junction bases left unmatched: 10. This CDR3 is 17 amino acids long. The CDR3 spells CASSLVGGGGGPETQYF. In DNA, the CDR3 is TGTGCCAGCAGCTTAGTGGGGGGCGGGGGGGGCCCAGAGACCCAGTACTTC.